This T cell receptor (beta chain) was recorded in a study of blood T cell repertoires in COVID-19. Study in general: The United States, Italy and Spain supplied acute and convalescent COVID-19 samples. Sample material is recorded as cDNA or gDNA derived from T cells, B-cell-depleted T cells, or PBMCs.

The V gene's germline CDR1 is MNHEY and CDR2 SMNVEV (reference sequence). This CDR3 has 12 amino acids. V was pared by 3 bases and J by 7 bases, with 0 bases of the junction left unmatched. In the original processing: Reference gene primer amplification yielded estimated nucleated cell counts. TCRdb's copy holds only in-frame clones and misses some; the assay was immunoSEQ multiplex PCR. That table gives V, J and clone size, and the DNA gave D and trimming. The repertoire holds about 35,000 clones, with more than 75% as singletons. The specimen was peripheral blood. This clonotype originated in a man at least 80 years old with active or convalescent COVID-19. This chain links TRBV27 with TRBJ2-1; 7 nucleotides line up with TRBD1. The CDR3 region has the DNA TGTGCCAGCAGTTTCAGGGGGAATGAGCAGTTCTTC. Amino acids: CASSFRGNEQFF.